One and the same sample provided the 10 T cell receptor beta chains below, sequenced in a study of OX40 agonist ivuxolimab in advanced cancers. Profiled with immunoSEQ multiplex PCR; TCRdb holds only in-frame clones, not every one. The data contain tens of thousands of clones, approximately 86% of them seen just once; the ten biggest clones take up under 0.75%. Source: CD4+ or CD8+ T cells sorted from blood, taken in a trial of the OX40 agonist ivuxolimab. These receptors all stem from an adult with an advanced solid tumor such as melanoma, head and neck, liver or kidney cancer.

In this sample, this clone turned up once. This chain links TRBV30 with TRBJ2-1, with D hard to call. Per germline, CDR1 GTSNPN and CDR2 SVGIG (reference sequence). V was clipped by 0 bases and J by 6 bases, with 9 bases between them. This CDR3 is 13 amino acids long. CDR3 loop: CAWSVLIFNEQFF. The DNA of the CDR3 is TGTGCCTGGAGTGTACTCATCTTCAATGAGCAGTTCTTC.

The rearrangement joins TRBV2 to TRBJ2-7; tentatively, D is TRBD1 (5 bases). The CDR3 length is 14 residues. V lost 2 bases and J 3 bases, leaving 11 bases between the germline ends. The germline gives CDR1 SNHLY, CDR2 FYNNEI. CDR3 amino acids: CASSELGQIYEQYF. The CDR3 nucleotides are TGTGCCAGCAGTGAATTGGGGCAAATCTACGAGCAGTACTTC.

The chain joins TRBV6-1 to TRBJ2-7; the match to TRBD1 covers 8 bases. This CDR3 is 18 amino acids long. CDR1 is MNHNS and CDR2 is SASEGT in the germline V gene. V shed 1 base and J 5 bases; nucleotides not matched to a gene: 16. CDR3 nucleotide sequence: TGTGCCAGCAGTGAAGATCGGCAGGGGGCACTATTAAGGAACGAGCAGTACTTC. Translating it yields CASSEDRQGALLRNEQYF.

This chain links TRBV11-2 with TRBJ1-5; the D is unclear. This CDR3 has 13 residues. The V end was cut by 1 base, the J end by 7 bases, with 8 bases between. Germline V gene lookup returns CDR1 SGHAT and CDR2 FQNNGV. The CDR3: CASSLGPKQPQHF. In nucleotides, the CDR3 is TGTGCCAGCAGCTTAGGCCCGAAGCAGCCCCAGCATTTT.

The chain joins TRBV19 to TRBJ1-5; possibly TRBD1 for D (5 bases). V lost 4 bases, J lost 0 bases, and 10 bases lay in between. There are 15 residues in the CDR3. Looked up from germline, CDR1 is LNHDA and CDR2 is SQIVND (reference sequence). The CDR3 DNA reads TGTGCCAGTAGTAGAGGGACGGATAGCAATCAGCCCCAGCATTTT. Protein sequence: CASSRGTDSNQPQHF.

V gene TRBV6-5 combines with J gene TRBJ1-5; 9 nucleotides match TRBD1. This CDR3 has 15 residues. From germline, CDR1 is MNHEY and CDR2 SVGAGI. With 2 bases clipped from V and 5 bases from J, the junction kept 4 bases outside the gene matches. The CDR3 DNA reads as TGTGCCAGCAGTTACAGAGGGGACAGGGATCAGCCCCAGCATTTT. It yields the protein CASSYRGDRDQPQHF.

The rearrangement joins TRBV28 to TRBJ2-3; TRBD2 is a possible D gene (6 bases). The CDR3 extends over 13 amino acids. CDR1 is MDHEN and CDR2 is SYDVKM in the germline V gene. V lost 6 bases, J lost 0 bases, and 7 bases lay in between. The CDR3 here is CASRAGSTDTQYF. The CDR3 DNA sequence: TGTGCCAGCAGAGCGGGTAGCACAGATACGCAGTATTTT.

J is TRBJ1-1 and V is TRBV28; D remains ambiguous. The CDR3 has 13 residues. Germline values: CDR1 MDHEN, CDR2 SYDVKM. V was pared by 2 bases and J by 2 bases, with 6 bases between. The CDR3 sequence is CASSLKPNTEAFF. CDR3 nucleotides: TGTGCCAGCAGTTTAAAGCCAAACACTGAAGCTTTCTTT. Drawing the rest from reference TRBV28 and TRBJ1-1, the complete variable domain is DVKVTQSSRYLVKRTGEKVFLECVQDMDHENMFWYRQDPGLGLRLIYFSYDVKMKEKGDIPEGYSVSREKKERFSLILESASTNQTSMYLCASSLKPNTEAFFGQGTRLTVV.

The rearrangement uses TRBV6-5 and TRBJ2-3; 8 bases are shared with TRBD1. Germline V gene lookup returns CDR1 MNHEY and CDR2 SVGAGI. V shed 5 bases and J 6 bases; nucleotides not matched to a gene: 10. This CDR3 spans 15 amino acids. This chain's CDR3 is CASSPQGASSDTQYF. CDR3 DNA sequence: TGTGCCAGCAGTCCTCAGGGGGCAAGTTCGGATACGCAGTATTTT.

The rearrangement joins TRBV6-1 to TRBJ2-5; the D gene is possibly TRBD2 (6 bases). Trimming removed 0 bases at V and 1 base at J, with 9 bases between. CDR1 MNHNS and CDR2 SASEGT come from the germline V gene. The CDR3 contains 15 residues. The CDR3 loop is CASSEASLAQETQYF. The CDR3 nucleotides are TGTGCCAGCAGTGAAGCGTCACTAGCCCAAGAGACCCAGTACTTC.